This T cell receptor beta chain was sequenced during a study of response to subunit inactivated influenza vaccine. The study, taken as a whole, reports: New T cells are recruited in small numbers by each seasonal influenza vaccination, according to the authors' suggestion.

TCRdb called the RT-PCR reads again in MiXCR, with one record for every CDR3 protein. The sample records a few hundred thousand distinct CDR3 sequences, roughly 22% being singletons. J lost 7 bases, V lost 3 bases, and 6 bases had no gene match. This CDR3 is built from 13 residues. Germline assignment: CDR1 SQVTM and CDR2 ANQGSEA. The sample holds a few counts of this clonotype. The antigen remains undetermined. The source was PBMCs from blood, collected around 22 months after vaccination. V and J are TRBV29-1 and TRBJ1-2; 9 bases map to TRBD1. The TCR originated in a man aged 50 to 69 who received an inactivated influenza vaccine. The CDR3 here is CSVDGQGRGGYTF. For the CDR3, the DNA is TGCAGCGTTGATGGACAGGGGAGAGGTGGCTACACCTTC.